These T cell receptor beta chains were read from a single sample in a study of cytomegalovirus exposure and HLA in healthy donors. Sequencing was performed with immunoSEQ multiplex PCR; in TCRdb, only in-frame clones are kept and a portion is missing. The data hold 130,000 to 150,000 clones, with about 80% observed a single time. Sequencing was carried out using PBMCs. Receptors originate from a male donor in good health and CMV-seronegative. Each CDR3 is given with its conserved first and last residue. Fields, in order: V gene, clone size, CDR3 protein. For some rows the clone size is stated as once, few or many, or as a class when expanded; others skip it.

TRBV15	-	CATSTSGGATDTQYF
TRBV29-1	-	CSVESQQGGRLYEQYF
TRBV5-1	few	CASSSPGGSGNTIYF
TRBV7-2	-	CASSPRGNLAYEQYF
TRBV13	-	CASSWGTRGADTQYF
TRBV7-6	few	CASSTLTGELFF
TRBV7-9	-	CSSSSGWADPYEQYF
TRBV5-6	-	CASGRSEAFF
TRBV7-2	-	CASSARSGSQPYEQYF
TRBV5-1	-	CASSLGQGGANYGYTF
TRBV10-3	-	CAISGGVASGKDEQYF
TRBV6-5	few	CAAGVGYGYTF
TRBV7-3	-	CASSLEGAGAKNIQYF
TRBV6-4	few	CASSDSRQEHGELFF
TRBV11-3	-	CASSFQGMDGYTF
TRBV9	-	CASSANSGGSSYEQYF
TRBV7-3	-	CASSHPTGPYAGELFF
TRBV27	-	CASSQGTGGEQYF